One sample yielded the 10 T cell receptor beta chains listed below, sequenced in a study of PD-1 blockade in classical Hodgkin lymphoma. Brentuximab vedotin exposure varied, and every patient relapsed after autologous stem cell transplantation. The method was immunoSEQ multiplex PCR; TCRdb's version includes in-frame clones alone and lacks a portion of them. The sample has tens of thousands of clones, approximately 91% seen once. The input for sequencing was peripheral blood mononuclear cells (PBMCs), taken at baseline. The origin of the receptors is a human donor with classical Hodgkin lymphoma.

Of note for this clone: This specimen includes other DNA sequences encoding the same CDR3. This chain connects TRBV2 to TRBJ2-7, with D perhaps TRBD2 (6 bases). Germline V gives CDR1 SNHLY, CDR2 FYNNEI. Trimming cost V 7 bases and J 1 base, with 11 bases left between them. The CDR3 is 13 amino acids. CDR3 nucleotides: TGTGCCAGCAAACGGGACTCTTCCTACGAGCAGTACTTC. This codes for CASKRDSSYEQYF. The whole variable domain, remainder taken from reference TRBV2 and TRBJ2-7, is EPEVTQTPSHQVTQMGQEVILRCVPISNHLYFYWYRQILGQKVEFLVSFYNNEISEKSEIFDDQFSVERPDGSNFTLKIRSTKLEDSAMYFCASKRDSSYEQYFGPGTRLTVT.

The rearrangement joins TRBV5-1 to TRBJ2-5, with D possibly called TRBD1 or TRBD2 (5 bases each). Germline CDR1 SGHRS, CDR2 YFSETQ. The CDR3 sequence is 18 residues long. Deletions cut 2 bases from V and 2 bases from J, with 22 bases between. CDR3 in amino acids: CASSLAPTGPTAQETQYF. CDR3 coding DNA: TGCGCCAGCAGCTTAGCCCCGACGGGACCCACTGCACAAGAGACCCAGTACTTC. Using reference TRBV5-1 and TRBJ2-5 for the parts outside the CDR3, the full variable domain is KAGVTQTPRYLIKTRGQQVTLSCSPISGHRSVSWYQQTPGQGLQFLFEYFSETQRNKGNFPGRFSGRQFSNSRSEMNVSTLELGDSALYLCASSLAPTGPTAQETQYFGPGTRLLVL.

Concerning this clone: A read error may account for a junction end that differs from germline. The chain links TRBV5-4 to TRBJ2-1; 11 nucleotides line up with TRBD2. CDR1 and CDR2 from the germline V gene are SGHNT and YYREEE (reference sequence). The CDR3 has 15 amino acids. As DNA, the CDR3 is TGTGCCAGCAGCCGTACTAGCGGGAGTGGCAATGAGCCACTCTTC. It specifies CASSRTSGSGNEPLF.

The chain has TRBV27 and TRBJ2-7; 7 nucleotides align to TRBD1. Germline assignment: CDR1 MNHEY and CDR2 SMNVEV (reference sequence). CDR3 length: 12 amino acids. Germline trimming cut 8 bases from V and 3 bases from J; bases unmatched to any gene: 4. Written as DNA, the CDR3 is TGTGCCAGCGGACGGACAGGCTACGAGCAGTACTTC. This codes for CASGRTGYEQYF.

The rearrangement links TRBV11-1 to TRBJ2-3; 11 bases fit TRBD2. The CDR3 sequence is 15 residues long. Germline V gene sequence: CDR1 SGHAT, CDR2 FQDESV (reference sequence). Trimming removed 1 base from V and 3 bases from J; junction bases left unmatched: 0. The CDR3 bases are TGTGCCAGCAGCTTAGGGACTAGCGGGACAGATACGCAGTATTTT. As protein: CASSLGTSGTDTQYF.

The chain recombines TRBV11-2 with TRBJ1-3; 8 bases are shared with TRBD1. The V segment lost 4 bases and the J segment 0 bases; nucleotides outside the gene matches: 14. The CDR3 extends over 19 amino acids. Germline assignment: CDR1 SGHAT and CDR2 FQNNGV. The CDR3 region is CASSSPRYRTGTSGNTIYF. The CDR3 DNA reads as TGTGCCAGCAGCTCACCCCGCTACCGGACAGGGACCTCTGGAAACACCATATATTTT.

The chain uses TRBV7-9 and TRBJ1-4; D is unclear. Trimming stripped 5 bases from V and 7 bases from J, with 17 bases between. This CDR3 region has 15 residues. Germline values: CDR1 SEHNR, CDR2 FQNEAQ (reference sequence). This chain's CDR3 is CASSPDFSFSEKLFF. The CDR3 DNA follows: TGTGCCAGCAGCCCGGACTTTTCCTTTAGTGAAAAACTGTTTTTT. Drawing the rest from reference TRBV7-9 and TRBJ1-4, the complete variable domain is DTGVSQNPRHKITKRGQNVTFRCDPISEHNRLYWYRQTLGQGPEFLTYFQNEAQLEKSRLLSDRFSAERPKGSFSTLEIQRTEQGDSAMYLCASSPDFSFSEKLFFGSGTQLSVL.

This clone has a handful of counts. The rearrangement links TRBV6-5 to TRBJ1-1; D ambiguous. Trimming took off 7 bases at V and 7 bases at J, with 19 bases between the two ends. CDR1 is MNHEY, CDR2 SVGAGI, per germline. This CDR3 is built from 14 residues. CDR3 sequence (DNA): TGTGCCAGCACCCGACGAACCAAAAGAGATGAAGCTTTCTTT. The encoded protein is CASTRRTKRDEAFF.

A single count supports this clone. V and J are TRBV4-1 and TRBJ1-2, with 11 bases fitting TRBD1. With 3 bases clipped from V and 6 bases from J, the junction kept 12 bases outside the gene matches. CDR3 length: 17 amino acids. Per the germline V gene, CDR1 is MGHRA and CDR2 is YSYEKL. CDR3 amino acids: CASSHGFEGQGAHGYTF. For the CDR3, the DNA is TGCGCCAGCAGCCACGGCTTTGAAGGACAGGGGGCCCATGGCTACACCTTC.

The chain employs TRBV29-1 and TRBJ1-2; D is undetermined. Trimming cost V 0 bases and J 4 bases, with 9 bases left between them. The CDR3 extends over 13 amino acids. The V gene's germline CDR1 is SQVTM and CDR2 ANQGSEA. CDR3 amino acids: CSVEDPPSYGYTF. The CDR3 DNA reads TGCAGCGTTGAAGATCCCCCGTCCTATGGCTACACCTTC.